This TCR beta chain is drawn from a study of T-cell memory formation after mild COVID-19. This clonotype showed up many times. The CDR3 has 11 residues. V lost 5 bases, J lost 6 bases, and 8 bases lay in between. TCRdb re-called the 5' RACE reads through MiXCR, storing one row per CDR3 protein. The sample records approximately 300,000 distinct CDR3 sequences, 8% to 10% being singletons. The source is a man in his late teens or twenties who had mild COVID-19 (a few samples of this study predate the infection). Cell type and time point are not known. The gene calls are TRBV12-3 or TRBV12-4 and TRBJ2-7; D is uncertain. The specimen sequenced was PBMCs or a T cell subset sorted from them (not recorded which). Here the CDR3 DNA reads TGTGCCAGCAGTCTCACTGGCGAGCAGTACTTC. It translates to CASSLTGEQYF.